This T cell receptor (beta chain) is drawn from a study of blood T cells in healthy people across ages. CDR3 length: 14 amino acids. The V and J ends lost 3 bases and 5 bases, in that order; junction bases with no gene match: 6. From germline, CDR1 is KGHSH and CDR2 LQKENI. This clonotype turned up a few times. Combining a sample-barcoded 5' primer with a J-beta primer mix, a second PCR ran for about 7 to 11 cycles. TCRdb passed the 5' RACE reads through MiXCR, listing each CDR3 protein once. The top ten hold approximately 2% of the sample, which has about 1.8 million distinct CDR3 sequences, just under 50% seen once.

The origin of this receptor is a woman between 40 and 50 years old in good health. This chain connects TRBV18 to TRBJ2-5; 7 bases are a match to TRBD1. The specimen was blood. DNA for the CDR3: TGTGCCAGCTCACCGCCGGGACAGTGGGAGACCCAGTACTTC. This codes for CASSPPGQWETQYF.